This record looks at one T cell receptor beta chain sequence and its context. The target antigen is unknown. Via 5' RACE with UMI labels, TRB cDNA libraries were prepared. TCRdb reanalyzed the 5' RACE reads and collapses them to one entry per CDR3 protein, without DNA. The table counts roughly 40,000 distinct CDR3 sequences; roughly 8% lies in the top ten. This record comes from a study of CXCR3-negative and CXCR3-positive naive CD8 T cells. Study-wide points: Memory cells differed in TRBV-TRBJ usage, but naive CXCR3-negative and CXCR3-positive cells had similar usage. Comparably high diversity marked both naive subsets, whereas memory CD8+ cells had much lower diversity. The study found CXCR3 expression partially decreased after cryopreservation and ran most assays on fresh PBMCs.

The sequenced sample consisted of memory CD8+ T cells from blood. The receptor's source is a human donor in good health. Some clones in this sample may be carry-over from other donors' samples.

CDR3 loop: CASSNGLAAYEQYF. The gene calls are TRBV7-9 and TRBJ2-7; TCRdb returns TRBD2, unconfirmable since there is no DNA. The CDR3 covers 14 residues. Germline assignment: CDR1 SEHNR and CDR2 FQNEAQ (reference sequence).